This T cell receptor (beta chain) was found in a study of T-cell reconstitution after alpha-beta-depleted transplantation in children (dated by TCRdb to the mid-2010s). Regarding the complete study: Using TCR repertoire profiling, the study quantitatively followed how T-cell immune reconstitution unfolded in children after TCRalphabeta/CD19-depleted allogeneic hematopoietic cell transplantation.

Receptor libraries were prepared by PCR. The instrument given in TCRdb is Illumina HiSeq 2500. To normalize quantification of the TCRbeta repertoire, the TCR libraries were built with molecular barcoding that relied on unique molecular identifiers. TCRdb passed the public sequencing reads through fastp at Q25 and MiXCR, retaining productive beta sequences. One record per CDR3 amino acid sequence lists the most common genes and DNA. For this sample the table gives around 25,000 distinct CDR3 sequences, of which around 17% were detected only once. 35% of the sample lies in the top ten. The time point label, read with the paper, signifies: day 60 (about 2 months) after transplantation. Sample treatment or condition, as interpreted from the label and publication: allogeneic hematopoietic cell transplantation with graft depleted of TCRalphabeta T cells and CD19 B cells. The transplant recipients were children given TCRalphabeta/CD19-depleted allogeneic hematopoietic cell grafts.

V is cut by 5 bases and J by 2 bases, and the space between the germline ends is 18 bases. The CDR3, cysteine through phenylalanine, is 17 amino acids long. Of all the DNA, just the CDR3 is kept, 51 bases in frame from base 1. The germline V gene gives CDR1 as SGHTA and CDR2 as FQGNSA. Paper-wide results and their limitations: Hyperexpanded clone frequencies declined over subsequent months; after one year, T-cell counts and TCRbeta diversity were mostly attributed to newly produced T cells. In some patients, high TCRbeta diversity at day 60 was attributed to recipient T cells and intrathymic progenitors that had survived conditioning. The apparently early recovery of alphabetaT-cell counts about two months after transplant reportedly depended on only several hundred rapidly expanded clones that came from non-depleted graft cells.

To note about this clonotype: There is no known antigen for this receptor. No qualities accompany the bases; no much larger clone lies one base away.

This clonotype originated in a male patient between 2 and 9 years old who had a stem cell transplant for acute lymphoblastic leukemia, so the T cells may come from the graft donor. Here the chain combines TRBV7-2 and TRBJ1-4; there is no confident call for the D gene. The sample in question was PBMCs, mostly from graft donor cells, obtained 60 days after TCRalphabeta/CD19-depleted stem cell transplant. The CDR3 sequence is CASSKWGTSLTNEKLFF. Here is the DNA: TGTGCCAGCAGCAAATGGGGTACATCCCTCACTAATGAAAAACTGTTTTTT.